The T cell receptor beta chain described here comes from a study of blood T cell repertoires in COVID-19. Across the whole study: Specimens from acute and convalescent COVID-19 originated in the United States, Italy and Spain. PBMCs, B-cell-depleted T cells, or T cells provided the cDNA or gDNA that made up the material.

This CDR3 region has 13 residues. CDR1 and CDR2 from the germline V gene are SGHRS and YFSETQ. V was clipped by 4 bases and J by 2 bases; unmatched bases: 3. Cohort assignment relied on participant-reported clinical history. In the authors' workflow: How many nucleated cells were present was estimated from reference gene primer amplification. Repertoires were generated with immunoSEQ multiplex PCR, while TCRdb's copy carries only in-frame clones and drops some. D and trimming were read from the DNA, whereas the V and J calls and clone size are those reported in that table. The repertoire consists of approximately 220,000 clones, with roughly 90% occurring once and the leading ten covering roughly 4%.

The sequenced sample consisted of PBMCs or T cells enriched from blood (not recorded which). The receptor comes from a woman in her twenties or thirties who had been exposed to COVID-19. This chain joins TRBV5-1 and TRBJ2-7; the match to TRBD1 covers 7 bases. The CDR3 protein is CASSPGQPYEQYF. CDR3 nucleotide sequence: TGCGCCAGCAGCCCGGGACAGCCCTACGAGCAGTACTTC.